This T cell receptor (beta chain) was sequenced during a study of Graves' ophthalmopathy and Graves' hyperthyroidism. Overall study results and limits: Also, most clonotypes expanded in the thyroid above 0.001 frequency appeared in blood.

This clonotype appeared many times. Its antigen is not identified. A much larger clone lies one base from this, so it may be a read error. Amplifying from RNA transcripts, the study obtained TCR beta CDR3 regions. HTBI-primed RT-PCR formed the first round, and a multiplex PCR formed the second. In TCRdb, the multiplex PCR reads were re-called with MiXCR into one record per CDR3 protein. Of hundreds of thousands of distinct CDR3 sequences listed, 20% to 25% are singletons. The receptor's source is a woman younger than 35 with stable Graves' hyperthyroidism. The sequencing input was peripheral blood.

CDR3 DNA: TGTGCCAGCAGCTTAGGCAGCGGGAGAGAAGAGACCAAGTACTTC. Amino acids: CASSLGSGREETKYF. The rearrangement links TRBV7-3 to TRBJ2-5; 8 nucleotides align to TRBD2. The germline V gene has CDR1 SGHTA and CDR2 FQGTGA. The length of the CDR3 is 15 residues.